This record looks at one T cell receptor beta chain sequence and its context. Its antigen is unknown. Sequenced by immunoSEQ multiplex PCR; TCRdb stores in-frame clones only, minus some. The profile shows some 100,000 clones, 94% of them singletons. This sample is part of a study of siplizumab effects on memory and regulatory T cells. Study-level findings and limits: There was no confirmation of the suppressive function of proliferating Tregs from siplizumab cultures. In siplizumab conditions, mappable alloreactive CD4+ clones averaged around 69% Treg-derived, against 25% to 30% in controls. To unstimulated subsets, only a minor fraction of alloreactive clones could be mapped.

V lost 0 bases and J lost 0, with 15 bases in between. CDR1 and CDR2 from the germline V gene are SGDLS and YYNGEE. CDR3 length: 17 residues. This receptor was obtained from a human donor in good health. This chain joins TRBV9 and TRBJ2-5, with D possibly matching TRBD1 (6 bases). The sample was Tregs sorted from blood. In nucleotides, the CDR3 is TGTGCCAGCAGCGTAGCAGCGGCAGGGGTTAACCAAGAGACCCAGTACTTC. This codes for CASSVAAAGVNQETQYF.